The clone carrying this T cell receptor beta chain has a handful of counts. Its matching antigen is unknown. The data were obtained in a study of T-cell memory formation after mild COVID-19. Findings and limits, study-wide: While clones contracting from day 15 to 85 were balanced between CD4 and CD8, later expanders leaned CD4+. The appearance of some responding clones in pre-infection memory suggested that cross-reactive memory joined. Contracting clones localized mainly to CM and EM when CD4+ and mainly to EMRA when CD8+.

Sample barcodes and UMIs were carried by the TCR alpha and TCR beta cDNA libraries that 5'RACE generated with constant-segment primers. TCRdb recomputed calls from the 5' RACE reads with MiXCR, one row per CDR3 protein. The table includes roughly 450,000 distinct CDR3 sequences, approximately 18% detected once. Germline assignment: CDR1 LGHDT and CDR2 YNNKEL (reference sequence). Trimming cost V 4 bases and J 0 bases; bases outside gene matches: 3. The CDR3 runs 16 residues. Sequenced material: PBMCs or a T cell subset sorted from them (not recorded which). The chain recombines TRBV3-1 with TRBJ2-7, with TRBD2 identical over 13 bases. This receptor was taken from an adult woman who had mild COVID-19 (a few samples of this study predate the infection). Cell type and time point are not known. The CDR3 sequence is CASSRGLAGSSYEQYF. The CDR3 bases are TGTGCCAGCAGCCGGGGACTAGCGGGGAGCTCCTACGAGCAGTACTTC.